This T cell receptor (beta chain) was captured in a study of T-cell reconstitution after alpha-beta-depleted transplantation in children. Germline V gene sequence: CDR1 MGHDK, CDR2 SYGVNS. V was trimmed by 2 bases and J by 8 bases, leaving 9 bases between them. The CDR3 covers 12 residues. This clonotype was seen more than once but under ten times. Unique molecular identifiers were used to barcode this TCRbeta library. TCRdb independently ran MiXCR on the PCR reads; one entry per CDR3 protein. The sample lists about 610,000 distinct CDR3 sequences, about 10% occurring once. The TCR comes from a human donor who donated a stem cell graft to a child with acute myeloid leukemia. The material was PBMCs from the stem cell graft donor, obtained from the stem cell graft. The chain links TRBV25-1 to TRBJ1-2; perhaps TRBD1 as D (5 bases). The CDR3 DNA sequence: TGTGCCAGCAGTGAAGGGGCGAGGGGCTACACCTTC. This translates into CASSEGARGYTF.